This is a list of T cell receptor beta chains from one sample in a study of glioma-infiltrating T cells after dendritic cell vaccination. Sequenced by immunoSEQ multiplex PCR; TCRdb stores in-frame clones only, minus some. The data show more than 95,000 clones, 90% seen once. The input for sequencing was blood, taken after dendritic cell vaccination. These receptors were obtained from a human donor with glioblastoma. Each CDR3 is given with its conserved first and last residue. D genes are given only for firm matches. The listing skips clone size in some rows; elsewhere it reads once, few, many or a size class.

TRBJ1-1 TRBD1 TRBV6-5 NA CASSYAGQGAYVAFF TGTGCCAGCAGTTACGCAGGACAGGGGGCTTATGTGGCTTTCTTT
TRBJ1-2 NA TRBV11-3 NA CASSLLGAEDGYTF TGTGCCAGCAGCTTACTGGGGGCGGAGGATGGCTACACCTTC
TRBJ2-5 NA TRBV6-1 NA CASNMDRQETQYF TGTGCCAGCAACATGGACAGACAAGAGACCCAGTACTTC
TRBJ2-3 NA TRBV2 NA CASSEKTGSTDTQYF TGTGCCAGCAGTGAAAAGACAGGTAGCACAGATACGCAGTATTTT
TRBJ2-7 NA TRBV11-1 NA CASSLAAAYEQYF TGTGCCAGCAGCTTAGCGGCTGCCTACGAGCAGTACTTC
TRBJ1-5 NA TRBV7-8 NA CASSTGGMGNQPQHF TGTGCCAGCAGTACGGGGGGGATGGGAAATCAGCCCCAGCATTTT
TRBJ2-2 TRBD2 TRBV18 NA CASSTSSGGATGELFF TGTGCCAGCTCAACGAGTAGCGGGGGGGCCACCGGGGAGCTGTTTTTT
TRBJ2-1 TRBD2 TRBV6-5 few CASRNSGGNNEQFF TGTGCCAGCAGAAATAGCGGGGGAAATAATGAGCAGTTCTTC
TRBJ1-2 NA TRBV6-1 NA CASSEAQGTGPLYSYTF TGTGCCAGCAGTGAGGCACAGGGAACCGGGCCTCTCTATAGCTACACCTTC
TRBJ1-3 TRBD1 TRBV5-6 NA CASSNRTGWSGNTIYF TGTGCCAGCAGCAATAGGACAGGGTGGTCTGGAAACACCATATATTTT
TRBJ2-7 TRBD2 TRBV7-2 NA CASSLAGTRGYEQYF TGTGCCAGCAGCTTAGCCGGGACTAGGGGGTACGAGCAGTACTTC
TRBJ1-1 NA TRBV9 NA CASSVGGDTEAFF TGTGCCAGCAGCGTAGGGGGGGACACTGAAGCTTTCTTT
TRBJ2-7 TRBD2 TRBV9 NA CASSPGGRAYEQYF TGTGCCAGCAGCCCGGGGGGGAGGGCCTACGAGCAGTACTTC
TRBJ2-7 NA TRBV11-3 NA CASSAPGLSYEQYF TGTGCCAGCAGCGCCCCAGGACTCTCCTACGAGCAGTACTTC
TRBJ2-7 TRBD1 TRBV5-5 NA CASSWGQGTNEQYF TGTGCCAGCAGCTGGGGACAGGGAACCAACGAGCAGTACTTC
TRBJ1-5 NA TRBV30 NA CAWSYGRGNQPQHF TGTGCCTGGAGCTACGGCAGGGGCAATCAGCCCCAGCATTTT
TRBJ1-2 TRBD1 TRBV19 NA CASSRQGASYGYTF TGTGCCAGTAGCCGACAGGGGGCGAGCTATGGCTACACCTTC
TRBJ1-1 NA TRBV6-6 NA CASSYGRVAEAFF TGTGCCAGCAGTTACGGGAGGGTGGCTGAAGCTTTCTTT
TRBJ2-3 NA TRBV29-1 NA CSSGGPSTDTQYF TGCAGCTCCGGGGGGCCTAGCACAGATACGCAGTATTTT
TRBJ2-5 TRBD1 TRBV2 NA CASTSEWTGGETQYF TGTGCCAGCACGTCCGAGTGGACAGGGGGAGAGACCCAGTACTTC
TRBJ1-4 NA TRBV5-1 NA CASSFMTVENNEKLFF TGCGCCAGCAGCTTTATGACAGTGGAAAATAATGAAAAACTGTTTTTT
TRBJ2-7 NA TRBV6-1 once CAIKSSGSYEQYF TGTGCCATTAAGTCGAGCGGATCCTACGAGCAGTACTTC
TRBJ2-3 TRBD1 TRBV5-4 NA CASSLAGTGGDTQYF TGTGCCAGCAGCTTGGCCGGGACAGGGGGTGATACGCAGTATTTT
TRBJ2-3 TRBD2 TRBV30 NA CAWSRHSSGYTDTQYF TGTGCCTGGAGTCGACATTCTAGCGGATACACAGATACGCAGTATTTT
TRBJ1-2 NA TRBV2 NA CASSERGWGYTF TGTGCCAGCAGTGAAAGAGGTTGGGGCTACACCTTC
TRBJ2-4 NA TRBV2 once CASSRDSPNIQYF TGTGCCAGCAGCCGGGACTCACCAAACATTCAGTACTTC
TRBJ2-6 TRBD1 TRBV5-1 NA CASSFPGQGPLSGANVLTF TGCGCCAGCAGCTTCCCGGGACAGGGCCCCCTCTCTGGGGCCAACGTCCTGACTTTC
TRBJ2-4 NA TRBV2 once CASSDQGSKNIQYF TGTGCCAGCAGCGATCAGGGCTCCAAAAACATTCAGTACTTC
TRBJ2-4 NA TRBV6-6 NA CASSPRRESDIQYF TGTGCCAGCAGTCCCCGTCGTGAAAGCGACATTCAGTACTTC
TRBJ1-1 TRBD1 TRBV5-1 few CASSPMEGANTEAFF TGCGCCAGCAGCCCGATGGAGGGGGCGAACACTGAAGCTTTCTTT
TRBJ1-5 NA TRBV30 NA CAWSGTDSQPQHF TGTGCCTGGAGTGGGACAGATTCTCAGCCCCAGCATTTT
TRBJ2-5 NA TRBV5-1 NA CASSLSPGTVQETQYF TGCGCCAGCAGCTTGTCCCCCGGGACTGTCCAAGAGACCCAGTACTTC
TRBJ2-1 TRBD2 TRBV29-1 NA CSVVAGDPYNEQFF TGCAGCGTTGTAGCGGGAGACCCCTACAATGAGCAGTTCTTC
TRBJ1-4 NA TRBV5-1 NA CASSYRTADNEKLFF TGCGCCAGCAGCTACCGGACTGCAGATAATGAAAAACTGTTTTTT